This T cell receptor beta chain was captured by sequencing in a study of beta chain features in type 1 diabetes. In all sorted populations, purity surpassed 95%. This CDR3 contains 14 residues. V dropped 6 bases and J dropped 2; count of bases not matched to a gene: 6. CDR1 and CDR2 from the germline V gene are SGHDN and FVKESK. This clone was seen once. Other DNA sequences from this sample encode an identical CDR3 as well. Every bit of the isolated RNA underwent reverse transcription, so sequencing read expressed TCRB transcripts. Method: immunoSEQ multiplex PCR; TCRdb's copy keeps in-frame clones and lacks some. Here the sample spans fewer than 650,000 clones, around 15% being singletons.

The clonotype originates from a man in his late teens or twenties in good health. The chain links TRBV14 to TRBJ2-7; 8 nucleotides line up with TRBD1. Sequenced sample: naive CD4+ T cells from blood. Written as DNA, the CDR3 is TGTGCCAGCAGTCGGACAGGGATTACCTACGAGCAGTACTTC. It encodes CASSRTGITYEQYF.